This is a list of T cell receptor beta chains from one sample in a study of T cell responses to AZD1222 COVID-19 vaccine. Data came from immunoSEQ multiplex PCR; TCRdb stores just in-frame clones and leaves some out. The profile covers about 100,000 clones, with 88% appearing a single time and roughly 1.8% taken by the ten largest. The source was peripheral blood, collected on day 0 of AZD1222 vaccination. Source of these receptors: an adult in good health. The CDR3 runs from the conserved cysteine through the conserved F or W. A D gene is named only where the DNA matches it firmly. Clone size is stated in some rows and not others, as once, few, many or a class when expanded.

D gene,clone size,V gene,J gene,CDR3 protein,CDR3 DNA
-,-,TRBV7-9,TRBJ2-6,CASSPESRGANVLTF,TGTGCCAGCAGTCCGGAGAGTCGTGGGGCCAACGTCCTGACTTTC
-,-,TRBV27,TRBJ2-5,CASSYRAGETQYF,TGTGCCAGCAGTTACAGGGCTGGTGAGACCCAGTACTTC
-,-,TRBV3-1/TRBV3-2,TRBJ2-7,CASSPQQAASYEQYF,TGTGCCAGCAGCCCACAACAGGCCGCCTCCTACGAGCAGTACTTC
TRBD1,-,TRBV19,TRBJ1-5,CASTPLNRGGNQPQHF,TGTGCCAGTACCCCCCTAAACAGGGGCGGGAATCAGCCCCAGCATTTT
-,-,TRBV21-1,TRBJ1-5,CASSKVDQPQHF,TGTGCCAGCAGCAAAGTGGATCAGCCCCAGCATTTT
-,-,TRBV6-5,TRBJ2-3,CASREGFSTDTQYF,TGTGCCAGCAGAGAGGGTTTCAGCACAGATACGCAGTATTTT
-,-,TRBV11-2,TRBJ2-7,CASSSLSRRSYEQYF,TGTGCCAGCAGCTCCCTCTCCAGGCGTTCGTACGAGCAGTACTTC
-,-,TRBV19,TRBJ1-2,CASTHRAPANYGYTF,TGTGCCAGTACCCACCGGGCCCCAGCTAACTATGGCTACACCTTC
-,few,TRBV9,TRBJ2-1,CASTLTGTPINNEQFF,TGTGCCAGCACCCTAACCGGGACTCCGATCAACAATGAGCAGTTCTTC
-,-,TRBV5-1,TRBJ2-1,CASSTDGNEQFF,TGCGCCAGCAGCACGGACGGCAATGAGCAGTTCTTC
TRBD2,-,TRBV7-3,TRBJ2-7,CASSLSPTSGSYEQYF,TGTGCCAGCAGCTTATCCCCGACTAGCGGGTCCTACGAGCAGTACTTC
TRBD1,-,TRBV5-4,TRBJ2-7,CASSLAGTAYEQYF,TGTGCCAGCAGCTTGGCCGGGACAGCCTACGAGCAGTACTTC
TRBD1,-,TRBV29-1,TRBJ1-2,CSSGQGDNGYTF,TGCAGCTCCGGACAGGGGGACAATGGCTACACCTTC
-,-,TRBV5-4,TRBJ1-6,CASSLPQPNSPLHF,TGTGCCAGCAGCTTGCCGCAACCTAATTCACCCCTCCACTTT
TRBD2,-,TRBV28,TRBJ2-7,CASSPRGGRGEQYF,TGTGCCAGCAGCCCCCGGGGGGGCAGGGGCGAGCAGTACTTC
-,once,TRBV5-4,TRBJ1-1,CASSQSVNTEAFF,TGTGCCAGCAGTCAATCAGTGAACACTGAAGCTTTCTTT
TRBD2,once,TRBV7-8,TRBJ2-2,CASRLLAGLNTGELFF,TGTGCCAGCAGGTTACTAGCGGGATTGAACACCGGGGAGCTGTTTTTT
-,few,TRBV19,TRBJ2-1,CASSIWVSTYNEQFF,TGTGCCAGTAGTATTTGGGTGAGCACCTACAATGAGCAGTTCTTC
-,-,TRBV6-5,TRBJ1-3,CASRRDFDSGNTIYF,TGTGCCAGCAGGCGGGACTTCGACTCTGGAAACACCATATATTTT
-,-,TRBV13,TRBJ1-6,CASMEGGNYNSPLHF,TGTGCCAGCATGGAGGGAGGGAATTATAATTCACCCCTCCACTTT
-,few,TRBV19,TRBJ2-3,CATSRGRETDTQYF,TGTGCCACCTCAAGAGGGAGAGAAACAGATACGCAGTATTTT
TRBD2,-,TRBV3-1/TRBV3-2,TRBJ2-3,CASSHSSGSKDTQYF,TGTGCCAGCAGCCATTCTAGCGGGAGTAAGGATACGCAGTATTTT
TRBD1,-,TRBV15,TRBJ2-7,CATSRTGGDEQYF,TGTGCCACCAGCCGTACAGGGGGCGACGAGCAGTACTTC
TRBD2,-,TRBV6-5,TRBJ2-5,CASSRPAGEAETQYF,TGTGCCAGCAGTCGACCGGCGGGAGAAGCAGAGACCCAGTACTTC
-,-,TRBV27,TRBJ1-5,CASSFTGRGSNQPQHF,TGTGCCAGCAGTTTTACAGGGAGAGGAAGCAATCAGCCCCAGCATTTT
TRBD1,few,TRBV7-2,TRBJ1-2,CASSPGGGVDYGYTF,TGTGCCAGCAGCCCAGGGGGGGGCGTCGACTATGGCTACACCTTC
-,-,TRBV28,TRBJ1-4,CASSRGGDTYEKLFF,TGTGCCAGCAGCCGAGGGGGGGACACCTATGAAAAACTGTTTTTT
TRBD2,-,TRBV6-4,TRBJ2-3,CASSDSMAGGSDTQYF,TGTGCCAGCAGTGACTCGATGGCGGGAGGGTCAGATACGCAGTATTTT
-,-,TRBV6-5,TRBJ2-2,CASRKGQFTGELFF,TGTGCCAGCAGGAAGGGACAATTCACCGGGGAGCTGTTTTTT
-,-,TRBV27,TRBJ2-1,CASSPLNNEQFF,TGTGCCAGCAGTCCCCTGAACAATGAGCAGTTCTTC
-,-,TRBV3-1/TRBV3-2,TRBJ1-2,CASTLQGRGYTF,TGTGCCAGCACCTTGCAGGGTCGCGGCTACACCTTC
-,-,TRBV6-2/TRBV6-3,TRBJ2-6,CASSYSASGANVLTF,TGTGCCAGCAGTTACTCCGCCTCTGGGGCCAACGTCCTGACTTTC
TRBD1,-,TRBV10-3,TRBJ2-7,CAITPGTGANEQYF,TGTGCCATCACCCCCGGGACAGGGGCGAACGAGCAGTACTTC
-,-,TRBV29-1,TRBJ2-1,CSSGTNEQFF,TGCAGCTCAGGGACCAATGAGCAGTTCTTC
-,-,TRBV7-8,TRBJ2-4,CASSLNPRGVAKNIQYF,TGTGCCAGCAGCTTAAACCCCCGCGGCGTAGCCAAAAACATTCAGTACTTC
-,-,TRBV16,TRBJ2-1,CASSQAWGGSYNEQFF,TGTGCCAGCAGCCAAGCTTGGGGGGGCAGCTACAATGAGCAGTTCTTC